Following are 15 T cell receptor beta chains from one sample sequenced in a study of T cells in Graves' hyperthyroidism and ophthalmopathy. TCR beta CDR3 regions were amplified from RNA transcripts. HTBI primers were employed in a first-round RT-PCR of the TCR CDR3. Each CDR3 protein gets one entry after TCRdb re-called the multiplex PCR reads with MiXCR. The table lists more than 550,000 distinct CDR3 sequences, 18% of them singletons. Material for sequencing was blood. The receptor source for this set is a woman aged 50 to 60 with Graves' hyperthyroidism that later progressed to Graves' ophthalmopathy.

Many counts were recorded for this clonotype. This sequence joins TRBV12-3 or TRBV12-4 and TRBJ1-5; D uncertain. The CDR3 length is 14 residues. Trimming took 7 bases from V and 5 from J, leaving 15 bases between them. Here the CDR3 reads CASTPMGAYQPQHF. Here the CDR3 DNA reads TGTGCCAGCACCCCGATGGGTGCCTATCAGCCCCAGCATTTT.

The chain recombines TRBV7-9 with TRBJ2-1, with unresolved D. The CDR3 consists of 15 residues. V gave up 5 bases and J gave up 1 base, with 12 bases separating them. Germline V gene sequence: CDR1 SEHNR, CDR2 FQNEAQ (reference sequence). Here the CDR3 reads CASSNELISYNEQFF. In DNA, the CDR3 is TGTGCCAGCAGCAACGAGCTTATTTCCTACAATGAGCAGTTCTTC.

The gene calls are TRBV19 and TRBJ1-2, with unresolved D. Germline V CDR1 and CDR2: LNHDA, SQIVND (reference sequence). The V and J ends lost 7 bases and 0 bases respectively, with 12 bases between them. The CDR3 has 14 amino acids. In DNA, the CDR3 is TGTGCCAGTATGGAGCGACGGGCTAACTATGGCTACACCTTC. Encoded protein: CASMERRANYGYTF.

This clonotype was counted at least ten times. The V gene is TRBV2, the J gene TRBJ2-7; the D gene is possibly TRBD2 (6 bases). There are 12 residues in the CDR3. Germline V gene data show CDR1 as SNHLY and CDR2 as FYNNEI. The V end was cut by 6 bases, the J end by 3 bases, with 9 bases between. The CDR3 nucleotides read TGTGCCAGCAGGTCGGGGGACTACGAGCAGTACTTC. It specifies CASRSGDYEQYF. Filled out from reference TRBV2 and TRBJ2-7, the complete variable domain reads EPEVTQTPSHQVTQMGQEVILRCVPISNHLYFYWYRQILGQKVEFLVSFYNNEISEKSEIFDDQFSVERPDGSNFTLKIRSTKLEDSAMYFCASRSGDYEQYFGPGTRLTVT.

V and J are TRBV6-4 and TRBJ1-2; D unresolved. The CDR3 has 13 amino acids. V lost 10 bases, J lost 8 bases, and 20 bases lay in between. Germline V gene data show CDR1 as MRHNA and CDR2 as SNTAGT. CDR3 sequence reads: CATAQIPGTGYTF. CDR3 in DNA: TGTGCCACTGCTCAGATACCAGGCACGGGCTACACCTTC.

This clonotype turned up a few times. V gene TRBV12-3 or TRBV12-4 combines with J gene TRBJ2-7; 7 bases fit TRBD1. Unmatched junction bases numbered 20, after V lost 6 bases and J lost 9 bases. This CDR3 spans 16 amino acids. The CDR3 here is CASSRSETGPSGGQYF. As DNA, the CDR3 is TGTGCCAGCAGCCGAAGCGAGACAGGGCCCTCTGGGGGGCAGTACTTC.

The chain has TRBV16 and TRBJ1-2; D ambiguous. CDR3 size: 15 residues. The V and J ends lost 0 bases and 1 base respectively, with 9 bases between them. Germline CDR1 KGHSY, CDR2 FQNENV. CDR3 sequence (DNA): TGTGCCAGCAGCCAATCTAGGACCAATAACTATGGCTACACCTTC. As protein: CASSQSRTNNYGYTF. The complete variable domain, with remaining parts taken from reference TRBV16 and TRBJ1-2, reads GEEVAQTPKHLVRGEGQKAKLYCAPIKGHSYVFWYQQVLKNEFKFLISFQNENVFDETGMPKERFSAKCLPNSPCSLEIQATKLEDSAVYFCASSQSRTNNYGYTFGSGTRLTVV.

This clonotype was seen ten or more times. The CDR3 DNA sequence: TGTGCCAGCAGTTACCTGGGACAGGCGAACACTGAAGCTTTCTTT. Translated: CASSYLGQANTEAFF. The chain uses TRBV6-2 or TRBV6-3 and TRBJ1-1; the match to TRBD1 covers 8 bases. The length of the CDR3 is 15 residues. Germline V gives CDR1 MNHEY, CDR2 SVGEGT. The V segment lost 2 bases and the J segment 1 base; nucleotides outside the gene matches: 3.

V and J are TRBV29-1 and TRBJ1-1, with D tentatively TRBD1 (6 bases). CDR1 and CDR2 from the germline V gene are SQVTM and ANQGSEA. Trimming shortened V by 7 bases and J by 5 bases, and 17 bases separated the two germline ends. The CDR3 has 13 amino acids. As DNA, the CDR3 is TGCAGCGGAACGGGACTGAGGGGGACTGAAGCTTTCTTT. Its translation is CSGTGLRGTEAFF.

This clonotype has a handful of counts. J is TRBJ1-2 and V is TRBV3-1; 7 bases line up with TRBD1. The CDR3 is 13 residues long. CDR1 is LGHDT and CDR2 is YNNKEL in the germline V gene (reference sequence). The trim removed 6 bases at V and 3 bases at J, leaving 4 bases unmatched. This CDR3 is CASRDRAHYGYTF. DNA of the CDR3: TGTGCCAGCAGAGACAGGGCGCACTATGGCTACACCTTC. Variable domain in full (rest from reference TRBV3-1 and TRBJ1-2): DTAVSQTPKYLVTQMGNDKSIKCEQNLGHDTMYWYKQDSKKFLKIMFSYNNKELIINETVPNRFSPKSPDKAHLNLHINSLELGDSAVYFCASRDRAHYGYTFGSGTRLTVV.

The chain uses TRBV20-1 and TRBJ2-3; D is perhaps TRBD2 (6 bases). The CDR3 is 14 amino acids. CDR1 and CDR2 (germline): DFQATT, SNEGSKA (reference sequence). V was shortened by 3 bases and J by 1 base, with 11 bases between the two germline ends. Written as DNA, the CDR3 is TGCAGTGCTAGTGAGGGAGGCCGCACAGATACGCAGTATTTT. This encodes CSASEGGRTDTQYF.

This clonotype was observed a few times. The rearrangement uses TRBV5-6 and TRBJ2-5; 8 bases map to TRBD1. Germline lookup yields CDR1 SGHDT and CDR2 YYEEEE. CDR3 length: 16 residues. The V segment lost 1 base and the J segment 0 bases; nucleotides outside the gene matches: 5. CDR3 in amino acids: CASSLYATGDQETQYF. In DNA, the CDR3 is TGTGCCAGCAGCTTGTACGCGACAGGGGACCAAGAGACCCAGTACTTC.

The V gene is TRBV7-9, the J gene TRBJ2-7; 8 nucleotides match TRBD1. J gave up 3 bases and V 5 bases, and 6 bases lay outside the gene matches. This CDR3 comprises 14 residues. CDR1 and CDR2 from the germline V gene are SEHNR and FQNEAQ (reference sequence). CDR3 nucleotides: TGTGCCAGCAGCCGAGACAGGGGAATCTACGAGCAGTACTTC. The encoded protein is CASSRDRGIYEQYF.

The genes are TRBV5-1 and TRBJ2-1, with D tentatively TRBD1 (6 bases). Trimming shortened V by 6 bases and J by 7 bases, and 14 bases separated the two germline ends. There are 13 residues in the CDR3. CDR1 is SGHRS, CDR2 YFSETQ, per germline. The CDR3 here is CASTNTGKNEQFF. The CDR3 nucleotides are TGCGCCAGCACAAATACAGGGAAGAATGAGCAGTTCTTC.

On this clonotype itself: A single base separates this from a much larger clone, so it may be a read error. The chain recombines TRBV7-2 with TRBJ2-3; TRBD2 aligns across 8 bases. Germline lookup yields CDR1 SGHTA and CDR2 FQGNSA. Trimming removed 3 bases from V and 5 bases from J; junction bases left unmatched: 7. This CDR3 spans 15 amino acids. CDR3 nucleotides: TGTGCCAGCAGCTTGGGGCGGGGGGCTGGAGATACGCAGTATTTT. This translates into CASSLGRGAGDTQYF.